The 2 T cell receptor beta chains in this list originate from one sample, sequenced in a study of Graves' ophthalmopathy and Graves' hyperthyroidism. TCR beta CDR3 regions were amplified from RNA transcripts. RT-PCR in the first round used HTBI primers; a second-round multiplex PCR followed. TCRdb reanalysed the multiplex PCR reads using MiXCR and keeps one entry per CDR3 protein. The profile shows under 200,000 distinct CDR3 sequences, 30% to 45% of them singletons. Material: peripheral blood. The receptors were gathered from a woman aged 35 to 49 with Graves' ophthalmopathy.

Ten or more counts support this clonotype. The chain recombines TRBV7-2 with TRBJ2-7, with TRBD1 as a possible D gene (6 bases). The length of the CDR3 is 11 residues. Germline loops: CDR1 SGHTA, CDR2 FQGNSA. Trimming stripped 2 bases from V and 10 bases from J, with 9 bases between. This CDR3 is CASSLWTEQYF. The CDR3, as DNA: TGTGCCAGCAGCTTATGGACAGAACAGTACTTC.

This clonotype appeared many times. The V gene is TRBV29-1, the J gene TRBJ2-7, with 8 bases matching TRBD1. The CDR3 consists of 12 residues. The germline V gene encodes CDR1 SQVTM and CDR2 ANQGSEA. V was clipped by 7 bases and J by 5 bases; unmatched bases: 7. In nucleotides, the CDR3 is TGCAGCGCCGGACAGGGCGGCGACGAGCAGTACTTC. Amino acid sequence: CSAGQGGDEQYF.